The rows below give T cell receptor beta chains drawn from one sample of a study of vaccination and CD4 T cells after COVID-19. TCRdb reanalysed the PCR reads using MiXCR and keeps one entry per CDR3 protein. The repertoire holds roughly 7,300 distinct CDR3 sequences, with around half as singletons. These receptors have no identified antigens. Material: CD4+ T cells from blood, cultured in vitro. The receptors were gathered from a human donor who had recovered from COVID-19. The CDR3 runs from the conserved cysteine through the conserved F or W. Fields, in order: D gene, V gene, clone size, J gene, CDR3 DNA, CDR3 protein. A D gene is named only where the DNA matches it firmly. Clone size is not always given. Where it is, it says once, few, many or a class for expanded clones.

D: NA; V: TRBV2; size: few; J: TRBJ2-5; DNA: TGTGCCAGCCCCGCCCTGGGGCCGCAAGAGACCCAGTACTTC; CDR3: CASPALGPQETQYF
D: NA; V: TRBV7-6; size: NA; J: TRBJ2-6; DNA: TGTGCCAGCAGCTTACAATGGAAATACTCTGGGGCCAACGTCCTGACTTTC; CDR3: CASSLQWKYSGANVLTF
D: TRBD1; V: TRBV11-2; size: NA; J: TRBJ2-1; DNA: TGTGCCAGCAGCTCTTACTCGGGACAGGGGTACAATGAGCAGTTCTTC; CDR3: CASSSYSGQGYNEQFF
D: TRBD1; V: TRBV6-1; size: NA; J: TRBJ1-2; DNA: TGTGCCAGCAGTGAAAGCAGGGGGTATGGCTACACCTTC; CDR3: CASSESRGYGYTF
D: NA; V: TRBV20-1; size: few; J: TRBJ1-2; DNA: TGCAGTTCCTTGGGTAGCTATGGCTACACCTTC; CDR3: CSSLGSYGYTF
D: TRBD1; V: TRBV20-1; size: NA; J: TRBJ1-1; DNA: TGCAGTGCTTACCGGGACAGGGGGCACACTGAAGCTTTCTTT; CDR3: CSAYRDRGHTEAFF
D: NA; V: TRBV7-9; size: NA; J: TRBJ2-5; DNA: TGTGCCAGCAGCCCGACGTCGATAGGGGGGCAGGAGACCCAGTACTTC; CDR3: CASSPTSIGGQETQYF
D: NA; V: TRBV20-1; size: NA; J: TRBJ1-1; DNA: TGCAGTGCTCCAAAGGAGACCGAAGCTTTCTTT; CDR3: CSAPKETEAFF
D: TRBD2; V: TRBV24-1; size: NA; J: TRBJ2-5; DNA: TGTGCCACCAGTGACCGGGACTATACCCAAGAGACCCAGTACTTC; CDR3: CATSDRDYTQETQYF
D: NA; V: TRBV7-9; size: NA; J: TRBJ1-2; DNA: TGTGCCAGCAGCCGGGGAGGGAATGGCTACACCTTC; CDR3: CASSRGGNGYTF
D: TRBD2; V: TRBV19; size: NA; J: TRBJ2-3; DNA: TGTGCCAGTAGTGATCCTAGCGGGAGGCTCGGGACAGATACGCAGTATTTT; CDR3: CASSDPSGRLGTDTQYF
D: TRBD1; V: TRBV27; size: NA; J: TRBJ1-5; DNA: TGTGCCAGCAGTTTAACGGCGGCAGGGGGCCGTCAGCCCCAGCATTTT; CDR3: CASSLTAAGGRQPQHF
D: NA; V: TRBV28; size: few; J: TRBJ1-1; DNA: TGTGCCAGCAGTTTGCAGGGCGGCACTGAAGCTTTCTTT; CDR3: CASSLQGGTEAFF
D: TRBD1; V: TRBV7-9; size: few; J: TRBJ1-2; DNA: TGTGCCAGCAGCGGAACAGGGGGCAGTGGCTACACCTTC; CDR3: CASSGTGGSGYTF
D: TRBD1; V: TRBV7-9; size: NA; J: TRBJ2-5; DNA: TGTGCCAGCACCTCGACAGGGCGAGAGACCCAGTACTTC; CDR3: CASTSTGRETQYF
D: NA; V: TRBV6-5; size: NA; J: TRBJ1-2; DNA: TGTGCCAGCAGTTACTCCCTTAATAACTATGGCTACACCTTC; CDR3: CASSYSLNNYGYTF
D: NA; V: TRBV4-1; size: NA; J: TRBJ1-1; DNA: TGCGCCAGCAGCCTAGACGTCGAGGGACGGACTGAAGCTTTCTTT; CDR3: CASSLDVEGRTEAFF
D: NA; V: TRBV6-2/TRBV6-3; size: NA; J: TRBJ2-4; DNA: TGTGCCAGCAGTTACATACAGACCAAAAACATTCAGTACTTC; CDR3: CASSYIQTKNIQYF
D: NA; V: TRBV12-3/TRBV12-4; size: NA; J: TRBJ2-7; DNA: TGTGCCAGCAGTCCACCCCCCGGTCTTCAGGGCTACGAGCAGTACTTC; CDR3: CASSPPPGLQGYEQYF
D: NA; V: TRBV7-9; size: large; J: TRBJ2-5; DNA: TGTGCCAGCAGCTCCAGGGCGGAGACCCAGTACTTC; CDR3: CASSSRAETQYF
D: NA; V: TRBV7-9; size: few; J: TRBJ1-5; DNA: TGTGCCAGCTACAAGGGGAACAATCAGCCCCAGCATTTT; CDR3: CASYKGNNQPQHF
D: TRBD1; V: TRBV11-3; size: NA; J: TRBJ1-1; DNA: TGTGCCAGCAGCTTAGGGACAGGGGGTCCGGCTGAAGCTTTCTTT; CDR3: CASSLGTGGPAEAFF
D: NA; V: TRBV20-1; size: NA; J: TRBJ2-7; DNA: TGCAGTGCTAGAGATAGAACGAGGGTGCGGGAGCAGTACTTC; CDR3: CSARDRTRVREQYF